The 21 T cell receptor beta chains given below trace back to one sample, sequenced in a study of shared clonotypes between healthy human individuals. The protocol was immunoSEQ multiplex PCR, while the TCRdb copy is restricted to in-frame clones and leaves out a portion. The sample holds around 500,000 clones; over 70% are singletons and the top ten take about 13%. Material for sequencing was PBMCs. The receptors were sampled from a middle-aged woman in good health. Some clones in this sample may be carry-over from other donors' samples.

This chain connects TRBV5-1 to TRBJ2-7; D gene uncertain. Germline V gene sequence: CDR1 SGHRS, CDR2 YFSETQ. Trimming pared 0 bases from V and 2 bases from J, leaving 9 bases between. The CDR3 runs to 14 residues. Here the CDR3 reads CASSLDMTTYEQYF. In nucleotides, the CDR3 is TGCGCCAGCAGCTTGGACATGACCACCTACGAGCAGTACTTC.

The chain employs TRBV7-2 and TRBJ2-7, with 8 positions matching TRBD1. The CDR3 loop spans 14 amino acids. Trimming cost V 7 bases and J 3 bases; bases outside gene matches: 8. Germline V gives CDR1 SGHTA, CDR2 FQGNSA. The CDR3 is CASMSSGGGYEQYF. As DNA, the CDR3 is TGTGCCAGCATGAGTTCAGGGGGCGGCTACGAGCAGTACTTC.

This CDR3 reads CASSPLAGGINEQFF. The CDR3 region has the DNA TGTGCCAGCAGTCCCCTGGCGGGAGGGATCAATGAGCAGTTCTTC. V is TRBV6-1 and J is TRBJ2-1; 9 positions agree with TRBD2. The germline V gene encodes CDR1 MNHNS and CDR2 SASEGT. The CDR3 covers 15 residues. J gave up 6 bases and V 5 bases, and 8 bases lay outside the gene matches.

This chain links TRBV28 with TRBJ2-1, with TRBD2 identical over 11 bases. The CDR3 is made up of 17 amino acids. Germline V gives CDR1 MDHEN, CDR2 SYDVKM. V shed 5 bases and J 7 bases; nucleotides not matched to a gene: 13. CDR3 coding DNA: TGTGCCAGCAGTCTTCCCATCACTAGCGGGAGCCCGAATGAGCAGTTCTTC. It encodes CASSLPITSGSPNEQFF.

V is TRBV18 and J is TRBJ1-1; TRBD1 matches at 8 bases. V shed 4 bases, J shed 3 bases, and the junction held 13 bases outside the gene matches. The CDR3 is made up of 17 amino acids. The germline gives CDR1 KGHSH, CDR2 LQKENI. The CDR3 DNA sequence: TGTGCCAGCTCACAGCGGGCAGGGGGCGCGTTGGACACTGAAGCTTTCTTT. The encoded protein is CASSQRAGGALDTEAFF. Complete variable domain (other parts from reference TRBV18 and TRBJ1-1): NAGVMQNPRHLVRRRGQEARLRCSPMKGHSHVYWYRQLPEEGLKFMVYLQKENIIDESGMPKERFSAEFPKEGPSILRIQQVVRGDSAAYFCASSQRAGGALDTEAFFGQGTRLTVV.

This chain uses TRBV30 with TRBJ1-2; 10 nucleotides align to TRBD1. CDR3 length equals 13 residues. The trim removed 5 bases at V and 5 bases at J, leaving 5 bases unmatched. Germline V lookup: CDR1 GTSNPN, CDR2 SVGIG (reference sequence). CDR3 amino acids: CAWAGTGAYGYTF. In DNA, the CDR3 is TGTGCCTGGGCCGGGACAGGGGCGTATGGCTACACCTTC. Drawing the rest from reference TRBV30 and TRBJ1-2, the complete variable domain is SQTIHQWPATLVQPVGSPLSLECTVEGTSNPNLYWYRQAAGRGLQLLFYSVGIGQISSEVPQNLSASRPQDRQFILSSKKLLLSDSGFYLCAWAGTGAYGYTFGSGTRLTVV.

The V and J genes are TRBV25-1 and TRBJ1-5; TRBD1 aligns across 10 bases. The CDR3 loop spans 14 amino acids. Looked up from germline, CDR1 is MGHDK and CDR2 is SYGVNS. V trimming: 4 bases; J trimming: 7 bases; junction bases outside the gene matches: 4. The CDR3 region is CASSATGGRQPQHF. CDR3 sequence (DNA): TGTGCCAGCAGTGCGACAGGGGGCAGACAGCCCCAGCATTTT.

This clone was found many times. This rearrangement joins TRBV28 to TRBJ1-4; D is ambiguous. Germline V CDR1 and CDR2: MDHEN, SYDVKM. The CDR3 is 15 amino acids. The ends were cut back, 2 bases at V and 8 bases at J, with 15 bases in the middle. The CDR3 here is CASSLRFKREEKLFF. The CDR3 DNA reads TGTGCCAGCAGTTTACGGTTCAAACGGGAGGAAAAACTGTTTTTT.

V gene TRBV4-1 combines with J gene TRBJ2-5; perhaps D is TRBD1 or TRBD2 (5 bases each). Looked up from germline, CDR1 is MGHRA and CDR2 is YSYEKL. Trimming cost V 4 bases and J 4 bases, with 13 bases left between them. The CDR3 extends over 14 amino acids. CDR3 nucleotides: TGCGCCAGCAGCCGAGGGGCTAATCCAGAGACCCAGTACTTC. It is translated as CASSRGANPETQYF.

This clone was observed once. The junction and the germline gene differ at one end; a read error may be behind it. Other nucleotide sequences in the sample specify the same CDR3. The chain uses TRBV2 and TRBJ1-1; TRBD1 is a possible D gene (5 bases). Per germline, CDR1 SNHLY and CDR2 FYNNEI. The CDR3 contains 15 residues. Written as DNA, the CDR3 is TGTGCCGGCAGGGTGGGATTGATCCAGAACACTGAAGCTTTCTTC. The encoded protein is CAGRVGLIQNTEAFF. Full variable domain (outside the CDR3, taken from reference TRBV2 and TRBJ1-1): EPEVTQTPSHQVTQMGQEVILRCVPISNHLYFYWYRQILGQKVEFLVSFYNNEISEKSEIFDDQFSVERPDGSNFTLKIRSTKLEDSAMYFCAGRVGLIQNTEAFFGQGTRLTVV.

This clone was detected a few times. The chain uses TRBV10-3 and TRBJ1-1; 9 positions agree with TRBD1. Germline CDR1 reads ENHRY; CDR2 reads SYGVKD. V dropped 6 bases and J dropped 5; count of bases not matched to a gene: 4. This CDR3 has 13 amino acids. The CDR3 loop reads CAIRQGAETEAFF. The CDR3 bases are TGTGCCATCAGACAGGGGGCGGAGACTGAAGCTTTCTTT.

CDR3: CASSLPGPLTDTQYF. The CDR3 region has the DNA TGTGCCAGCAGCTTGCCAGGACCCCTCACAGATACGCAGTATTTT. V is TRBV5-6 and J is TRBJ2-3; D is uncertain. Per germline, CDR1 SGHDT and CDR2 YYEEEE. V was clipped by 1 base and J by 2 bases, with 11 bases between them. The CDR3 is made up of 15 amino acids.

The CDR3 spells CASSAPGTPYEQYF. CDR3 bases: TGTGCCAGCAGTGCCCCAGGGACCCCGTACGAGCAGTACTTC. V usage is TRBV6-5 and J usage is TRBJ2-7, with D possibly called TRBD1 or TRBD2 (5 bases each). CDR1 is MNHEY, CDR2 SVGAGI, per germline. The V gene lost 5 bases and the J gene lost 4 bases, with 15 bases spanning the gap. This CDR3 is built from 14 residues.

In its sample, this clone was seen once. The V call is TRBV15, the J call TRBJ1-5, with TRBD1 matching over 7 bases. With 0 bases clipped from V and 8 bases from J, the junction kept 1 base outside the gene matches. CDR1 and CDR2 from the germline V gene are LNHNV and YYDKDF (reference sequence). The length of the CDR3 is 13 residues. The CDR3 loop is CATSRDRGEPQHF. In DNA, the CDR3 is TGTGCCACCAGCAGAGACAGGGGGGAGCCCCAGCATTTT.

V usage is TRBV4-2 and J usage is TRBJ2-1; 8 nucleotides line up with TRBD2. CDR1 is LGHNA and CDR2 is YNFKEQ in the germline V gene. Unmatched junction bases numbered 10, after V lost 0 bases and J lost 0 bases. CDR3 size: 19 residues. The CDR3, as DNA: TGTGCCAGCAGCCAAGATTTCCGACTAGCGCTGAGCTCCTACAATGAGCAGTTCTTC. This codes for CASSQDFRLALSSYNEQFF.

V usage is TRBV18 and J usage is TRBJ2-1, with 11 positions matching TRBD2. This CDR3 comprises 17 residues. The J segment lost 3 bases and the V segment lost 3 bases, leaving 7 bases of the junction unmatched. The germline V gene encodes CDR1 KGHSH and CDR2 LQKENI. The CDR3 loop is CASSPLGTSGGYNEQFF. Written as DNA, the CDR3 is TGTGCCAGCTCACCCCTTGGGACTAGCGGAGGCTACAATGAGCAGTTCTTC. Full variable domain (remainder filled in from reference TRBV18 and TRBJ2-1): NAGVMQNPRHLVRRRGQEARLRCSPMKGHSHVYWYRQLPEEGLKFMVYLQKENIIDESGMPKERFSAEFPKEGPSILRIQQVVRGDSAAYFCASSPLGTSGGYNEQFFGPGTRLTVL.

The J gene is TRBJ1-5, the V gene TRBV29-1; the D is unclear. Germline CDR1 is SQVTM and CDR2 is ANQGSEA. V was pared by 5 bases and J by 5 bases, with 7 bases between. The CDR3 runs 11 residues. This CDR3 is CSVPRDQPQHF. The DNA of the CDR3 is TGCAGCGTTCCTCGGGATCAGCCCCAGCATTTT.

The rearrangement joins TRBV28 to TRBJ2-7; 13 positions agree with TRBD2. V trimming: 3 bases; J trimming: 4 bases; junction bases outside the gene matches: 9. Germline CDR1 and CDR2: MDHEN and SYDVKM. This CDR3 contains 17 residues. CDR3 sequence reads: CASSFRLPGLAGYEQYF. DNA of the CDR3: TGTGCCAGCAGTTTCAGACTTCCGGGACTAGCGGGATACGAGCAGTACTTC.

The chain joins TRBV30 to TRBJ2-3; 12 positions match TRBD2. Germline CDR1 GTSNPN, CDR2 SVGIG (reference sequence). The CDR3 is made up of 14 amino acids. After removal of 5 bases from V and 5 bases from J, the junction contained 5 bases not matched to a gene. This chain's CDR3 is CAWASGRARDTQYF. CDR3 DNA: TGTGCCTGGGCTAGCGGGAGGGCCCGAGATACGCAGTATTTT. Using reference TRBV30 and TRBJ2-3 for the parts outside the CDR3, the full variable domain is SQTIHQWPATLVQPVGSPLSLECTVEGTSNPNLYWYRQAAGRGLQLLFYSVGIGQISSEVPQNLSASRPQDRQFILSSKKLLLSDSGFYLCAWASGRARDTQYFGPGTRLTVL.

With regard to this clone: A read error is the likely source, as a far larger clone sits one nucleotide away. The V gene is TRBV30, the J gene TRBJ2-5; D possibly uses TRBD1 or TRBD2 (6 bases each). Germline V CDR1 and CDR2: GTSNPN, SVGIG (reference sequence). CDR3 length: 13 amino acids. The DNA for the CDR3 is TGTGCCTGGAGGCTGGGGGGCCAAGGGACCCAGTACTTC. It translates to CAWRLGGQGTQYF.

The chain links TRBV11-2 to TRBJ2-1, with a tentative D call TRBD1 (5 bases). There are 13 residues in the CDR3. Germline V gene data show CDR1 as SGHAT and CDR2 as FQNNGV. V was pared by 5 bases and J by 9 bases, with 14 bases between. The CDR3 nucleotides are TGTGCCAGCAGCCCCGGCGTTAGGGGTGAGCAGTTCTTC. Protein: CASSPGVRGEQFF.